This T cell receptor beta chain was captured in a study of vaccination and CD4 T cells after COVID-19. As to treatment: roughly 10-day PBMC culture with coronavirus spike peptide pools or control peptides (ViraFEST assay). ViraFEST sequenced TCRs after peptide-pool expansion of antigen-specific T cells. An Oncomine TCR Beta short-read assay was used to sequence the DNA from cultured CD4+ T cells. The authors extracted genomic DNA from cultured CD4+ T cells. MiXCR, run by TCRdb on the PCR reads, gives a single entry per CDR3 protein. The sample has 20,000 to 30,000 distinct CDR3 sequences, approximately 67% seen once. As regards this clonotype: No antigen is known for it.

The CDR3 is 15 residues long. V dropped 6 bases and J dropped 2; count of bases not matched to a gene: 6. In germline, CDR1 is KGHSH, CDR2 LQKENI. The sequencing here drew on CD4+ T cells from blood, cultured in vitro, taken after SARS-CoV-2 vaccination. The chain is built from TRBV18 and TRBJ2-7, with 11 positions matching TRBD1. The source is a human donor who received a COVID-19 vaccine. DNA of the CDR3: TGTGCCAGCTCGCCTCCGGGACAGGGGGCCTACGAGCAGTACTTC. It yields the protein CASSPPGQGAYEQYF.